This record covers a single TCR beta chain. Its antigen is unknown. Intraepithelial lymphocytes and lamina propria lymphocytes were released through processing of graft tissue. CDR1 is MGHRA and CDR2 is YSYEKL in the germline V gene. The CDR3 consists of 16 residues. V dropped 1 base and J dropped 4; count of bases not matched to a gene: 9. This sample is part of a study of graft-versus-host responses after intestinal transplantation. Study-level results: Among circulating GvH clones, peak levels were associated with early post-transplant declines in HvG clones. When patients had graft-donor T cell macrochimerism, their allografts held high graft-versus-host to host-versus-graft clonal ratios.

The assay was immunoSEQ multiplex PCR, and TCRdb's table has in-frame clones only and misses some. The sample has roughly 6,000 clones, around four fifths seen once. Sample: ileum tissue, taken 300 to 320 days after intestinal transplant. The V call is TRBV4-1, the J call TRBJ1-1; 7 bases match TRBD1. The sequence was obtained from a human patient who received an intestinal transplant, so some T cells may come from the graft donor. CDR3 nucleotides: TGCGCCAGCAGCCAAGTAGGAGGGGGCCCTCGCACTGAAGCTTTCTTT. Its translation is CASSQVGGGPRTEAFF.